This T cell receptor beta chain stems from a study of CD8 T cells in ankylosing spondylitis (TCRdb year 2017). At the level of the whole study: The study profiled T cell receptor beta repertoires in healthy donors and ankylosing spondylitis patients to find disease-linked TCR variants. The whole study cohort included about a hundred healthy donors and 20 to 30 ankylosing spondylitis patients. Samples of peripheral blood were taken, and for ankylosing spondylitis patients, synovial fluid was collected as well.

Sequencing used an Illumina HiSeq 2500. TCR beta libraries were prepared by quantitative 5'-RACE with molecular barcodes. The original pipeline was this. A new computational method, built on a probabilistic model of VDJ rearrangement, was used to identify disease-linked TCR variants. TCRdb reran the public reads through fastp at Q25 and MiXCR, keeping productive beta chains. Entries are consolidated by CDR3 protein sequence, retaining the most common genes and DNA. Clone size and V and J calls follow TCRdb, not the original study. The sample table shows 250,000 to 350,000 distinct CDR3 sequences, and 15% to 25% are seen once. The top ten constitute roughly 8% of the sample. What the study reported, not specific to this receptor: The disease-linked clones showed a CD8+ phenotype and occurred at relatively low frequencies in peripheral blood. The disease-linked clones were reported as significantly enriched in matched synovial fluid samples from ankylosing spondylitis patients. Some of the motif variants had been reported before in the synovial fluid and blood of reactive arthritis patients, a finding that suggests common disease-initiation mechanisms. Blood from ankylosing spondylitis patients appeared to be characterized by a TCR beta motif made up of eight highly homologous amino acid variants.

In the germline V gene, CDR1 corresponds to SGHRS and CDR2 to YFSETQ. The CDR3 starts with the cysteine, ends with the phenylalanine, and has 14 residues. Only the CDR3 DNA stays, 42 bases, in frame from base 1. Relative to germline, V is 4 bases shorter and J is 3 bases shorter, with 13 bases between their ends. This clonotype was counted a few times. Its antigen is still unknown. No base quality values were provided; no much bigger clone lies one nucleotide off. The sequenced sample consisted of blood, either unsorted or a sorted T cell fraction (not recorded which). The rearranged segments are TRBV5-1 and TRBJ2-5; possibly the D gene is TRBD2, per 7 matching bases. This clonotype was obtained from a male donor with ankylosing spondylitis or in good health (not recorded which). The DNA reads as follows: TGCGCCAGCAGCCCGGGGGGACAAGAAGAGACCCAGTACTTC. This translates into CASSPGGQEETQYF.